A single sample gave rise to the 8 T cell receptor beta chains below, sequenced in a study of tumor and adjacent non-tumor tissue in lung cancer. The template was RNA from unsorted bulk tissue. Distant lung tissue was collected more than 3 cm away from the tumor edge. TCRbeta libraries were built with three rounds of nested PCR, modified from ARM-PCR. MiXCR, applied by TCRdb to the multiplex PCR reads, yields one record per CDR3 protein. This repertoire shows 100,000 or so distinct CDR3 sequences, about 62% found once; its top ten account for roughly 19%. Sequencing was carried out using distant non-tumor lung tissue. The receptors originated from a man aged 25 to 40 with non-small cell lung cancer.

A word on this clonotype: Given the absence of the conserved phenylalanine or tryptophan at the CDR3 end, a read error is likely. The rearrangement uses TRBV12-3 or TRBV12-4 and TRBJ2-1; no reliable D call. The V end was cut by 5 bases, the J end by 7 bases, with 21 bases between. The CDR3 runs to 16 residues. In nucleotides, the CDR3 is TGTGCCAGCAGTCCGTGGACGGTCTCCCAAAGGAATGAGCAGTTCTTA. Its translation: CASSPWTVSQRNEQFL.

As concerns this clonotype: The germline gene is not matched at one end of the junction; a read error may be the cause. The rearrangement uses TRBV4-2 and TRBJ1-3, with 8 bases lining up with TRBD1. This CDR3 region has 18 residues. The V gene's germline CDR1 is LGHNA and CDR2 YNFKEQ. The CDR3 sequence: CASGQDRGQALAGNTIYF. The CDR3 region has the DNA TGTGCCAGCGGCCAAGACCGGGGACAGGCTCTGGCTGGAAACACCATATATTTT.

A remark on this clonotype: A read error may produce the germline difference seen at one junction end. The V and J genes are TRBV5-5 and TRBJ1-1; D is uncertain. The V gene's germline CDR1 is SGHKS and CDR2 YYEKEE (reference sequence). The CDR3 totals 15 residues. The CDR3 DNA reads TGTGCCAGCAGTCTGGGAGCATTTGAACTCACTGAAGTTTTCTTT. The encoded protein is CASSLGAFELTEVFF.

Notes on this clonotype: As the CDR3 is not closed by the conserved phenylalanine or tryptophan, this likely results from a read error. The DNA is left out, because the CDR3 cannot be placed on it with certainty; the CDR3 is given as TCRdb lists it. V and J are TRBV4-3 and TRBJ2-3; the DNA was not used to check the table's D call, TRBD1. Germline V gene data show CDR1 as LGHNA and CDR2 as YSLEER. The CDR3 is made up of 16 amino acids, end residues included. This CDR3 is CASSQDATGGVYTRYS.

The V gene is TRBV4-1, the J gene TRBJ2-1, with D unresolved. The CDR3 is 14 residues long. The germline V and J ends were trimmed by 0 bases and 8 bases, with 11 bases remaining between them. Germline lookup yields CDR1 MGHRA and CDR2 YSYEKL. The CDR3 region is CASSQEHSLDEQFF. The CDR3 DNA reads TGCGCCAGCAGCCAAGAACACTCCCTTGATGAGCAGTTCTTC.

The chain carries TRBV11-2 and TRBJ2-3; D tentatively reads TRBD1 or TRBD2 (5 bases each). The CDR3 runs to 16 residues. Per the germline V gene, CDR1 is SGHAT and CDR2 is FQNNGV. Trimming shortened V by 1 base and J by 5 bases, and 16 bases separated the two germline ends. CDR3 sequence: CASSLGGPGRGDTQYF. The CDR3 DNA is TGTGCCAGCAGCTTAGGTGGGCCAGGGAGAGGAGATACGCAGTATTTT.

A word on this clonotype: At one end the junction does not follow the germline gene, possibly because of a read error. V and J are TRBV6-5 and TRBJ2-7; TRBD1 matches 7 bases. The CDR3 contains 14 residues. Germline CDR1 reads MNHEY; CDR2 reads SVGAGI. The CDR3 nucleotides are TGTGCCAGCAGTCACGGGACAGCTTCCTACGGGCAGCACTTC. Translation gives CASSHGTASYGQHF.

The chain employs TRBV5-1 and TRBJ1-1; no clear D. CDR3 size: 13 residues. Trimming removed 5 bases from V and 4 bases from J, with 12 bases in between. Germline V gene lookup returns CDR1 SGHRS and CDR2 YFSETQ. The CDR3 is CASRLFGLTEAFF. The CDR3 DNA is TGCGCCAGCAGGTTGTTTGGACTCACTGAAGCTTTCTTT.